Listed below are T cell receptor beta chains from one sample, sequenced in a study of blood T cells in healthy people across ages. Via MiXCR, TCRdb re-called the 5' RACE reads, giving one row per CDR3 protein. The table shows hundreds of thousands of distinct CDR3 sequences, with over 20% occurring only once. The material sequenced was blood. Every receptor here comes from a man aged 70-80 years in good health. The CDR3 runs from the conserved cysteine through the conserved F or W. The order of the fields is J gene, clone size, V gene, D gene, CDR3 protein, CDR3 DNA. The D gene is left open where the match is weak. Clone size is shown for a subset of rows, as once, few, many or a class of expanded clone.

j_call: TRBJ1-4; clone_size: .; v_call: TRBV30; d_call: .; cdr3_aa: CAWSAGGALFF; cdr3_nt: TGTGCCTGGAGTGCCGGGGGGGCACTGTTTTTT
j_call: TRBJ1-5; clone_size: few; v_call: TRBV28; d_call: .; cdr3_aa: CASSFAAVLNQPQHF; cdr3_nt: TGTGCCAGCAGTTTCGCGGCGGTCCTCAATCAGCCCCAGCATTTT
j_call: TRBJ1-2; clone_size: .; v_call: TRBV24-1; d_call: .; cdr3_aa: CATSDLQSYGYTF; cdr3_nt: TGTGCCACCAGTGATTTGCAAAGTTATGGCTACACCTTC
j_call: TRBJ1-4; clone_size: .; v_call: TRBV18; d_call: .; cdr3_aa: CASSPSGSYEKLFF; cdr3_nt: TGTGCCAGCTCACCCTCAGGGTCGTATGAAAAACTGTTTTTT
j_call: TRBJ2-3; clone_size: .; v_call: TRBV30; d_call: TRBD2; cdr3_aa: CAWSPGRARDTQYF; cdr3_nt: TGTGCCTGGAGTCCCGGGAGGGCCAGAGATACGCAGTATTTT
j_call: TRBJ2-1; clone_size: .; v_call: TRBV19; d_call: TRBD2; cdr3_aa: CASSGELAGGLFF; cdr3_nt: TGTGCCAGTAGTGGCGAACTAGCGGGAGGTCTGTTCTTC
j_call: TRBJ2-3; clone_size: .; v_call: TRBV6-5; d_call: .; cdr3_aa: CASSRTFADTQYF; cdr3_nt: TGTGCCAGCAGTAGGACTTTTGCAGATACGCAGTATTTT
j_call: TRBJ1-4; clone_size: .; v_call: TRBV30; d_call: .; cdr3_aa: CAWSIQREKLFF; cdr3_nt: TGTGCCTGGAGTATTCAGAGGGAAAAACTGTTTTTT
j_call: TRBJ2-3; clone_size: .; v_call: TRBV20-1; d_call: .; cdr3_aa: CSARGETGPTGTQYF; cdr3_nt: TGCAGTGCTAGAGGAGAGACAGGACCCACCGGTACGCAGTATTTT
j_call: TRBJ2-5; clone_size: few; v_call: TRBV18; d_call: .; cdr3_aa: CASSPPNSQETQYF; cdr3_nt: TGTGCCAGCTCACCACCGAACAGCCAAGAGACCCAGTACTTC
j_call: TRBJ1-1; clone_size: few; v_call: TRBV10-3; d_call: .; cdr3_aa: CTIRSTSGGGSTEAFF; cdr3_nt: TGTACCATCAGGTCCACTTCGGGGGGCGGTAGCACTGAAGCTTTCTTT
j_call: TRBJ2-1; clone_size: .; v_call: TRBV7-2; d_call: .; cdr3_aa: CASSPRAGDSSYNEQFF; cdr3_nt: TGTGCCAGCAGCCCTCGCGCGGGTGATAGCTCCTACAATGAGCAGTTCTTC
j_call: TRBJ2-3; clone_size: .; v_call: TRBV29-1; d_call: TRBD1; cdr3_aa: CSGGQGDLTDTQYF; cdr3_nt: TGCAGCGGAGGACAGGGGGACCTCACAGATACGCAGTATTTT
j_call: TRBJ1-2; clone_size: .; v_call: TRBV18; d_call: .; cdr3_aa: CASSPEGQSYGYTF; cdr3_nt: TGTGCCAGCTCACCGGAAGGACAGAGCTATGGCTACACCTTC
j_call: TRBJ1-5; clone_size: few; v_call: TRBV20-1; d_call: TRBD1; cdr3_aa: CSARTGANNQPRHF; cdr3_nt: TGCAGTGCCCGGACAGGGGCGAACAATCAGCCCCGGCATTTT
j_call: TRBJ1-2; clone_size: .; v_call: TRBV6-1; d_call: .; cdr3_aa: CASSEGPHSYGYTF; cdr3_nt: TGTGCCAGCAGTGAAGGACCGCACTCCTATGGCTACACCTTC
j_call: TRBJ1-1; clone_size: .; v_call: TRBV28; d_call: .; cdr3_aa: CASSRDYPEAFF; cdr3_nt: TGTGCCAGCAGTAGGGACTACCCTGAAGCTTTCTTT
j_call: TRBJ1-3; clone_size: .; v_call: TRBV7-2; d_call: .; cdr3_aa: CASSLARGAAGNTIYF; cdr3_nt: TGTGCCAGCAGCTTAGCGCGGGGGGCAGCTGGAAACACCATATATTTT
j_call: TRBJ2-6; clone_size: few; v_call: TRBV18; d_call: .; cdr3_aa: CASSPEQGYSGANVLTF; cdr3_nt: TGTGCCAGCTCACCAGAGCAGGGATACTCTGGGGCCAACGTCCTGACTTTC
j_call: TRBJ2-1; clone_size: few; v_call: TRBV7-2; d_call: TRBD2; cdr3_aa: CASSFGLAGRNEQFF; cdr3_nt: TGTGCCAGCAGCTTCGGACTAGCGGGGAGGAATGAGCAGTTCTTC
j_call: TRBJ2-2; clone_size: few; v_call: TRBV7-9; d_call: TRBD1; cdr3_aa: CAGSPDRDTGELFF; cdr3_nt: TGTGCCGGCAGCCCCGACAGGGACACCGGGGAGCTGTTTTTT
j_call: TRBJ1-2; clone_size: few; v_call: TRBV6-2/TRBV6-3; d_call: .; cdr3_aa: CASSYETVYGYTF; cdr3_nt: TGTGCCAGCAGTTACGAGACAGTCTATGGCTACACCTTC
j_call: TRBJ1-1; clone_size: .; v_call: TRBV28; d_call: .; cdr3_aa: CASSDTTGSNTEAFF; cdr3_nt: TGTGCCAGCAGTGACACGACAGGTTCGAACACTGAAGCTTTCTTT
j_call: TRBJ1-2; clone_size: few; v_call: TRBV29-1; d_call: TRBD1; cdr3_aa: CSVEGTGFGYTF; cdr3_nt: TGCAGCGTTGAAGGGACAGGGTTTGGCTACACCTTC
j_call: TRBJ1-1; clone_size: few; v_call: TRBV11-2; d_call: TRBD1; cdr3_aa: CASSPVDIGTGGTEAFF; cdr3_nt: TGTGCCAGCAGCCCGGTGGATATCGGGACAGGGGGCACTGAAGCTTTCTTT
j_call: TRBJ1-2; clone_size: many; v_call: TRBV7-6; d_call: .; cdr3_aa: CASTLSPGNGYTF; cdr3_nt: TGTGCCAGCACCTTAAGTCCAGGGAATGGCTACACCTTC
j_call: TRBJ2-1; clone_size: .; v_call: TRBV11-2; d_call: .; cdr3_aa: CASSLGTRSSYNEQFF; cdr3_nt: TGTGCCAGCAGCTTGGGGACTCGGAGCTCCTACAATGAGCAGTTCTTC